This TCR beta chain was found in a study of molecular identifiers for immune sequencing clone quantification. For naive CD8 T cells, sorting used the CD8+CD4-CCR7+CD45RA+ phenotype. Study observations and caveats: More than 98% of effector molecules, versus under 1% of naive-cell molecules, belonged to clones above 20 RNA copies.

This clonotype was recorded many times. Its antigen is not known. From the PCR reads, TCRdb called clonotypes with MiXCR, one entry per CDR3 protein. The sample includes about 68,000 distinct CDR3 sequences, around 18% seen only once; the top ten take roughly 1.5%. CDR3 length equals 12 residues. Trimming left V 0 bases short and J 6 bases short, with 8 bases between. Germline V gene sequence: CDR1 DFQATT, CDR2 SNEGSKA (reference sequence). This rearrangement joins TRBV20-1 to TRBJ1-1; D gene unclear. Sample: naive CD8+ T cells from blood, with Jurkat cell RNA spiked in. Subset denoted: FACS-sorted CD8+CD4-CCR7+CD45RA+ naive T cells. The source is a human donor in good health. Some libraries in this study had Jurkat cell RNA spiked in. CDR3 nucleotide sequence: TGCAGTGCTAGAGATGTTCGGCCTGAAGCTTTCTTT. Encoded protein: CSARDVRPEAFF.